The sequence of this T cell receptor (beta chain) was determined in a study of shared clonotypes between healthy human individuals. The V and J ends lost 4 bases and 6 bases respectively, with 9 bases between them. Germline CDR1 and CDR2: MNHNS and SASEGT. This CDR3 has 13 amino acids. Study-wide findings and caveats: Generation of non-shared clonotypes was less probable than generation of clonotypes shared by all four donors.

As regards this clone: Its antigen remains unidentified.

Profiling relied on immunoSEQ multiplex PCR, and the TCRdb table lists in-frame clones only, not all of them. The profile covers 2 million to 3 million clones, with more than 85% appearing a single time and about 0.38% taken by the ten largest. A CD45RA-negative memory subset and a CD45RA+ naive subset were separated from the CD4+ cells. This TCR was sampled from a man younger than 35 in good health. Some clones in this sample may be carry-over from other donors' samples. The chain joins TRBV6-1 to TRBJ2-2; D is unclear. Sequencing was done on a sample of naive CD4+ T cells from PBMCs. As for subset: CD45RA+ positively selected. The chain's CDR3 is CASSARVAGELFF. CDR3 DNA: TGTGCCAGCAGTGCCCGGGTCGCCGGGGAGCTGTTTTTT.